This T cell receptor (beta chain) was obtained from a study of control samples from healthy donors and cancer patients. Generated by immunoSEQ multiplex PCR, the TCRdb table keeps only in-frame clones and is missing some. The data hold more than 80,000 clones, with over 85% observed a single time. The V and J ends lost 4 bases and 2 bases, in that order; junction bases with no gene match: 6. Germline V lookup: CDR1 SQVTM, CDR2 ANQGSEA. The CDR3 contains 14 residues. The receptor was derived from a man aged 18 to 29 in good health. Sequencing input: blood. This sequence joins TRBV29-1 and TRBJ2-7, with 9 positions matching TRBD1. CDR3 sequence (DNA): TGCAGCGTTGTCTTGGACAGGGGAACCTACGAGCAGTACTTC. Its protein product is CSVVLDRGTYEQYF.